This TCR beta chain was obtained from a study of radiotherapy plus CTLA-4 blockade in lung cancer. Study details: An objective response was seen in 15% to 20% of patients, and disease control in over 25%.

Notes on the study in general: In blood, TCR clones derived from the tumor expanded after radiotherapy plus ipilimumab. How blood T cell clones changed early, along with interferon-beta, reportedly forecast response best.

CDR1 is GTSNPN and CDR2 is SVGIG in the germline V gene (reference sequence). With 0 bases removed from V and 1 base from J, the gap between germline ends came to 9 bases. The CDR3 has 15 amino acids. In chemo-refractory metastatic non-small-cell lung cancer, patients got ipilimumab CTLA-4 blockade together with focal radiation. On this clone: The antigen remains undetermined.

Sequencing used immunoSEQ multiplex PCR; TCRdb keeps in-frame clones, though not all of them. The table shows about 68,000 clones, with around 79% occurring only once. The rearrangement uses TRBV30 and TRBJ2-2; TRBD1 is a possible D gene (5 bases). The sequences come from peripheral blood, collected from a patient treated with radiotherapy plus ipilimumab. This TCR came from a human donor with non-small cell lung cancer who had a complete response to radiotherapy plus ipilimumab. CDR3 sequence reads: CAWSVRGQNTGELFF. As DNA, the CDR3 is TGTGCCTGGAGTGTACGAGGACAGAACACCGGGGAGCTGTTTTTT.